The present entry profiles one TCR beta chain with its context. The antigen remains unidentified. This sample was taken from a study of T-cell reconstitution after alpha-beta-depleted transplantation in children. Study-wide results and caveats: There were reportedly several hundred expanded graft clones from which alpha-beta T cells came about two months after transplant. Hyperexpanded clones declined; after one year, newly produced T cells mostly supplied diversity. Some patients owed their high day-60 TCRbeta diversity to surviving recipient T cells and thymic progenitors.

A library of TCRbeta sequences, prepared with unique molecular identifiers, was generated. TCRdb reprocessed the PCR reads via MiXCR and lists one record per CDR3 protein. The sample holds about 980,000 distinct CDR3 sequences; under 30% are singletons and the top ten take roughly 27%. The CDR3 is 14 amino acids. The ends were cut back, 0 bases at V and 5 bases at J, with 10 bases in the middle. Per the germline V gene, CDR1 is KGHSH and CDR2 is LQKENI. Sequencing was performed on PBMCs, mostly from graft donor cells, taken 360 days after TCRalphabeta/CD19-depleted stem cell transplant. The TCR comes from a boy in the first two years of life who had a stem cell transplant for SCID, so the T cells may come from the graft donor. V is TRBV18 and J is TRBJ2-5; the D is unclear. CDR3 in amino acids: CASSPPGKRETQYF. CDR3 in DNA: TGTGCCAGCTCACCACCGGGGAAACGCGAGACCCAGTACTTC.